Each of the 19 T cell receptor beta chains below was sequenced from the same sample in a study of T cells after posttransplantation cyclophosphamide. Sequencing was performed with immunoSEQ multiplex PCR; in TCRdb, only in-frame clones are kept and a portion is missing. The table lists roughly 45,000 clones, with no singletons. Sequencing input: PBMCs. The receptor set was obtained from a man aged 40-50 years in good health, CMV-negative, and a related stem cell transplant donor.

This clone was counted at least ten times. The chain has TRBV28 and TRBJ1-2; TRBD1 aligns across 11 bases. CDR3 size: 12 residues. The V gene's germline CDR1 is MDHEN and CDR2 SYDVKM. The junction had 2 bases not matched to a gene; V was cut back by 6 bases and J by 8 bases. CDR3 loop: CASRGQGEGYTF. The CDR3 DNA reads TGTGCCAGCAGGGGACAGGGGGAAGGCTACACCTTC.

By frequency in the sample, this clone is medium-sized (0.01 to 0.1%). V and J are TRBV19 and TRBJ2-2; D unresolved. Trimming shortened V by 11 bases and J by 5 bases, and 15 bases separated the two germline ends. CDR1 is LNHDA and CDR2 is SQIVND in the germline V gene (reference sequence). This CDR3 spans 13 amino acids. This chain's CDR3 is CASSPVGTGELFF. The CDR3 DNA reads TGTGCCTCCTCCCCAGTTGGTACCGGGGAGCTGTTTTTT.

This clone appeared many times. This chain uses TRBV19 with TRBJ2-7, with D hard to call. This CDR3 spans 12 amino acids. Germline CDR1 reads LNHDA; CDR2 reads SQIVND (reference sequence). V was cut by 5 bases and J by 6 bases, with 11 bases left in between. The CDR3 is CASSVLSGEQYF. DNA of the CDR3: TGTGCCAGTAGTGTCCTTAGTGGCGAGCAGTACTTC.

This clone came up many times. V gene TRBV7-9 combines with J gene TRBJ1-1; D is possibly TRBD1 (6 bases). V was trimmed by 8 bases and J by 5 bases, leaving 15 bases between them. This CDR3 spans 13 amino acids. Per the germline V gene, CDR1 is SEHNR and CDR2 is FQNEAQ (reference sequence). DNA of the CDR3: TGTGCCAGCGGCTGGTCAGGGGATACTGAAGCTTTCTTT. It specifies CASGWSGDTEAFF. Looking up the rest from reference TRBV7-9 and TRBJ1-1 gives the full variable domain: DTGVSQNPRHKITKRGQNVTFRCDPISEHNRLYWYRQTLGQGPEFLTYFQNEAQLEKSRLLSDRFSAERPKGSFSTLEIQRTEQGDSAMYLCASGWSGDTEAFFGQGTRLTVV.

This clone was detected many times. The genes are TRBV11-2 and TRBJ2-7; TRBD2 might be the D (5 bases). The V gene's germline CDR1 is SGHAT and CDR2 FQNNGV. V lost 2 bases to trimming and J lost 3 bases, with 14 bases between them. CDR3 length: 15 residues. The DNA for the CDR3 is TGTGCCAGCAGCTTAAATCCAGCGGAGGTCTACGAGCAGTACTTC. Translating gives CASSLNPAEVYEQYF.

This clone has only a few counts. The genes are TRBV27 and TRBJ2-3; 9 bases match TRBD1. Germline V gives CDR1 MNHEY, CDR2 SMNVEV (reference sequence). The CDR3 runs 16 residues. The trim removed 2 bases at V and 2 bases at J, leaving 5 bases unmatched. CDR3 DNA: TGTGCCAGCAGTTTACTCGGGACAGGGATCACAGATACGCAGTATTTT. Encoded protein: CASSLLGTGITDTQYF.

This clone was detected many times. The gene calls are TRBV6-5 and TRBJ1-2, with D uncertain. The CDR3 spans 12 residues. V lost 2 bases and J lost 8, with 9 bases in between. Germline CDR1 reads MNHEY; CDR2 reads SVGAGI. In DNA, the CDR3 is TGTGCCAGCAGTTACGTTGGAGACGGCTACACCTTC. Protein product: CASSYVGDGYTF.

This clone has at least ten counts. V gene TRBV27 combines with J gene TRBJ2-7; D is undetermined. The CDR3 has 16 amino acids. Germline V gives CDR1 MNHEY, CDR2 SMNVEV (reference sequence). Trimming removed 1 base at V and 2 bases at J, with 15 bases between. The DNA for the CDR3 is TGTGCCAGCAGTTTATTCTTTCTCCTCCTTACCTACGAGCAGTACTTC. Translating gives CASSLFFLLLTYEQYF.

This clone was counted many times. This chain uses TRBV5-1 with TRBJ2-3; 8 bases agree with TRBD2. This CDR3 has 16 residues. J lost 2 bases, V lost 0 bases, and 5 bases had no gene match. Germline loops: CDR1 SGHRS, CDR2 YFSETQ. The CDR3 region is CASSLDELADTDTQYF. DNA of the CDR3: TGCGCCAGCAGCTTGGATGAACTAGCGGACACAGATACGCAGTATTTT.

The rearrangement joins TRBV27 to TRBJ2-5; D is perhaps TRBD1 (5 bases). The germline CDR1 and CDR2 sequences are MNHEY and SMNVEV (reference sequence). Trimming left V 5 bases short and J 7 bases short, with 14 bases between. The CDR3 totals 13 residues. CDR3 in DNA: TGTGCCAGCAGTAGCAGAATTAGGGGGACCCAGTACTTC. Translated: CASSSRIRGTQYF.

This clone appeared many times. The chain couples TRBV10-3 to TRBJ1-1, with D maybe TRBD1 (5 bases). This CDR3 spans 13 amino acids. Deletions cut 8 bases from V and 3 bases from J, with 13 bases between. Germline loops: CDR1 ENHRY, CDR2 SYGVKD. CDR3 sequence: CAIGQGTHTEAFF. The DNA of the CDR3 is TGTGCCATCGGCCAGGGCACCCACACTGAAGCTTTCTTT.

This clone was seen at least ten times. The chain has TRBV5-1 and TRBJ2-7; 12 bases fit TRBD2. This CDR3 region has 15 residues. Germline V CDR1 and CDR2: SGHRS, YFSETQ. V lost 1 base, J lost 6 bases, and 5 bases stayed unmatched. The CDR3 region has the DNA TGCGCCAGCAGCTTGCGACTAGCGGGAGTCGGCGAGCAGTACTTC. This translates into CASSLRLAGVGEQYF.

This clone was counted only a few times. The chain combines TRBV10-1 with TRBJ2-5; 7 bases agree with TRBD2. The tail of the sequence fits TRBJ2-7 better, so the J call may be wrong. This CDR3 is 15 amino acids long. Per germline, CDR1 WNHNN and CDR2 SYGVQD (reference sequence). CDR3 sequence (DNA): TGCGCCAGCAGGAGCGGGGAGGGCCCGACGAACGAGCAGTACTTC. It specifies CASRSGEGPTNEQYF.

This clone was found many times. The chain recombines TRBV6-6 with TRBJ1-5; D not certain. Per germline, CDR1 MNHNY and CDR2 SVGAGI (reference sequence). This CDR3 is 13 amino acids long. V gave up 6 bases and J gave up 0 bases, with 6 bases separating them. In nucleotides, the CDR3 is TGTGCCAGCAGACTCTATAGCAATCAGCCCCAGCATTTT. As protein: CASRLYSNQPQHF.

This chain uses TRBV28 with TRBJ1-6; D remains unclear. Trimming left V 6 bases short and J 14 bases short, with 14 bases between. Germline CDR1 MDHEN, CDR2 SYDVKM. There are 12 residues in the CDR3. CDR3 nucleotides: TGTGCCAGCAGCCAGACCCTTGAGGCCCTCCACTTT. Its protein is CASSQTLEALHF.

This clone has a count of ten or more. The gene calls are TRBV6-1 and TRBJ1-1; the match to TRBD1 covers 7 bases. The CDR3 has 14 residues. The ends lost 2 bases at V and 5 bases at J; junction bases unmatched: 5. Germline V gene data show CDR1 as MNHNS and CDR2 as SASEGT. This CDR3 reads CASSESRGETEAFF. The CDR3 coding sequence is TGTGCCAGCAGTGAAAGCAGGGGGGAGACTGAAGCTTTCTTT.

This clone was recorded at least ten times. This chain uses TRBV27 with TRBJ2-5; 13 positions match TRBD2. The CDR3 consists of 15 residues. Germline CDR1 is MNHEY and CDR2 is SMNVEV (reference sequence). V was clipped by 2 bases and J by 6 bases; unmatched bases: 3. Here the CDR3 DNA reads TGTGCCAGCAGTTTAGAGGGGACTAGCGGGAAGACCCAGTACTTC. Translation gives CASSLEGTSGKTQYF.

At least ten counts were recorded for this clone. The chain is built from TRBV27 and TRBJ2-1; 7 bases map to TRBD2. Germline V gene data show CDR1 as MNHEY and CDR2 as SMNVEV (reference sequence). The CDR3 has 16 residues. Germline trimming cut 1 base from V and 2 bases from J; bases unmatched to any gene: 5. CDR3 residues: CASSLLGGGPYNEQFF. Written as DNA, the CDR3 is TGTGCCAGCAGTTTATTGGGGGGAGGGCCCTACAATGAGCAGTTCTTC.

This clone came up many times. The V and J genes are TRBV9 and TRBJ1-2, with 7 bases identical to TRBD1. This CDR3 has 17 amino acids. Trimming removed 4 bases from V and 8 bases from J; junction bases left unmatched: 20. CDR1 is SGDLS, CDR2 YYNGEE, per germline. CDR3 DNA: TGTGCCAGCAGCCGAAATGACTTTAACAGGGGAAGGGAAGGCTACACCTTC. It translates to CASSRNDFNRGREGYTF.